Listed here are 6 T cell receptor beta chains from one sample, sequenced in a study of radiotherapy plus CTLA-4 blockade in lung cancer. The method was immunoSEQ multiplex PCR; TCRdb's version includes in-frame clones alone and lacks a portion of them. The table lists about 78,000 clones, roughly 86% of them singletons, with 0.87% in the top ten. The sequencing used peripheral blood, collected from a patient treated with radiotherapy plus ipilimumab. The origin of the receptors is a human donor with non-small cell lung cancer who had stable disease on radiotherapy plus ipilimumab.

This chain links TRBV30 with TRBJ1-1, with D unclear. Trimming shortened V by 4 bases and J by 0 bases, and 6 bases separated the two germline ends. This CDR3 is built from 12 residues. Germline V lookup: CDR1 GTSNPN, CDR2 SVGIG (reference sequence). Here the CDR3 reads CAWITVNTEAFF. In DNA form, the CDR3 reads TGTGCCTGGATCACAGTGAACACTGAAGCTTTCTTT.

The chain joins TRBV10-2 to TRBJ1-1; unclear D gene. The CDR3 is made up of 14 amino acids. Looked up from germline, CDR1 is WSHSY and CDR2 is SAAADI. Trimming cost V 0 bases and J 5 bases, with 10 bases left between them. The CDR3 DNA reads as TGCGCCAGCAGTGAGTCCCGGGCGAGGACTGAAGCTTTCTTT. Protein sequence: CASSESRARTEAFF.

The genes are TRBV30 and TRBJ1-2, with D perhaps TRBD1 (6 bases). Germline lookup yields CDR1 GTSNPN and CDR2 SVGIG (reference sequence). The V and J ends lost 3 bases and 4 bases respectively, with 12 bases between them. The CDR3 spans 13 residues. Written as DNA, the CDR3 is TGTGCCTGGAGACAGGGCATGAGCTATGGCTACACCTTC. It yields the protein CAWRQGMSYGYTF.

This chain links TRBV7-2 with TRBJ2-3; 8 positions agree with TRBD2. This CDR3 has 15 amino acids. Germline trimming cut 2 bases from V and 3 bases from J; bases unmatched to any gene: 4. The germline V gene encodes CDR1 SGHTA and CDR2 FQGNSA. DNA for the CDR3: TGTGCCAGCAGCTTAAATAGCGGGGCAACAGATACGCAGTATTTT. It yields the protein CASSLNSGATDTQYF.

The chain joins TRBV18 to TRBJ2-5; D ambiguous. Between the trimmed V and J ends, which lost 3 bases and 4 bases, there was a span of 12 bases. CDR1 KGHSH and CDR2 LQKENI come from the germline V gene. This CDR3 is built from 14 residues. The CDR3 DNA sequence: TGTGCCAGCTCACCGGGGTCCGGCCGAGAGACCCAGTACTTC. This encodes CASSPGSGRETQYF.

The chain joins TRBV5-8 to TRBJ2-1; D uncertain. The CDR3 has 15 amino acids. V lost 2 bases to trimming and J lost 12 bases, with 21 bases between them. Germline V gene lookup returns CDR1 SGHTS and CDR2 YDEGEE. CDR3 DNA sequence: TGTGCCAGCAGCTTATCGCAACGGCCCTTAACGGGGCAGTTCTTC. Translated: CASSLSQRPLTGQFF.